One sample yielded the 12 T cell receptor beta chains listed below, sequenced in a study of T cells in Graves' hyperthyroidism and ophthalmopathy. Amplified TCR beta CDR3 regions came from RNA transcripts. HTBI primers drove first-round RT-PCR of the TCR CDR3. TCRdb re-called the multiplex PCR reads with MiXCR, one entry per CDR3 protein. The top ten clones hold roughly 17% of a sample with about 770,000 distinct CDR3 sequences, approximately 19% of them seen once. Sequenced sample: blood. The receptors here all came from a woman in her forties or fifties with Graves' hyperthyroidism that later progressed to Graves' ophthalmopathy.

The chain recombines TRBV12-3 or TRBV12-4 with TRBJ1-4; TRBD1 aligns across 8 bases. J was trimmed by 4 bases and V by 3 bases; bases with no gene match: 4. The CDR3 is 15 residues long. CDR3 coding DNA: TGTGCCAGCAGTTTCGAACAGGGGGTTAATGAAAAACTGTTTTTT. It specifies CASSFEQGVNEKLFF.

The chain is built from TRBV6-5 and TRBJ1-3; D remains unclear. The CDR3 consists of 17 residues. Trimming pared 0 bases from V and 0 bases from J, leaving 12 bases between. CDR1 and CDR2 (germline): MNHEY, SVGAGI. This CDR3 is CASSYSNLAASGNTIYF. The CDR3 DNA reads TGTGCCAGCAGTTACTCGAATCTAGCAGCCTCTGGAAACACCATATATTTT.

This clonotype was seen repeatedly, ten times or more. The chain employs TRBV14 and TRBJ1-1; a weak D match, TRBD1 (5 bases). V was pared by 2 bases and J by 0 bases, with 10 bases between. This CDR3 has 15 residues. Germline V gene data show CDR1 as SGHDN and CDR2 as FVKESK. The CDR3 DNA is TGTGCCAGCAGCCAATCGGGACTTATGAACACTGAAGCTTTCTTT. This codes for CASSQSGLMNTEAFF.

This clonotype has only a few counts. The rearrangement joins TRBV12-3 or TRBV12-4 to TRBJ2-3; either TRBD1 or TRBD2 may fit D (6 bases each). The CDR3 loop spans 16 amino acids. V dropped 2 bases and J dropped 0 bases, with 12 bases sitting between them. The CDR3 coding sequence is TGTGCCAGCAGTTTAAGGGGGGTAGCTAGCACAGATACGCAGTATTTT. Encoded protein: CASSLRGVASTDTQYF.

V gene TRBV7-2 combines with J gene TRBJ2-1; 9 bases line up with TRBD2. The CDR3 runs to 14 residues. The V segment lost 11 bases and the J segment 9 bases; nucleotides outside the gene matches: 14. The V gene's germline CDR1 is SGHTA and CDR2 FQGNSA. The CDR3 loop is CACKSRREGIEQFF. CDR3 sequence (DNA): TGTGCCTGCAAATCCCGGCGGGAGGGGATTGAGCAGTTCTTC.

This clonotype was detected a few times. The CDR3: CASSLVVGVGGFYEQYF. The CDR3 region has the DNA TGTGCCAGCAGCTTAGTTGTCGGCGTTGGGGGATTCTACGAGCAGTACTTC. The rearrangement uses TRBV11-2 and TRBJ2-7; D may be TRBD1 or TRBD2 (5 bases each). This CDR3 is built from 17 residues. V was cut by 1 base and J by 3 bases, with 19 bases left in between. Germline V gives CDR1 SGHAT, CDR2 FQNNGV.

This clonotype was picked up many times. This chain connects TRBV5-6 to TRBJ1-5; D unresolved. The CDR3 runs 13 residues. The V gene's germline CDR1 is SGHDT and CDR2 YYEEEE. Trimming removed 0 bases from V and 0 bases from J, with 1 base in between. This chain's CDR3 is CASSLASNQPQHF. CDR3 coding DNA: TGTGCCAGCAGCTTGGCTAGCAATCAGCCCCAGCATTTT. The whole variable domain, remainder taken from reference TRBV5-6 and TRBJ1-5, is DAGVTQSPTHLIKTRGQQVTLRCSPKSGHDTVSWYQQALGQGPQFIFQYYEEEERQRGNFPDRFSGHQFPNYSSELNVNALLLGDSALYLCASSLASNQPQHFGDGTRLSIL.

This clonotype was observed a few times. The chain carries TRBV6-2 or TRBV6-3 and TRBJ1-5; D may be TRBD1 (5 bases). Germline values: CDR1 MNHEY, CDR2 SVGEGT. The CDR3 totals 17 residues. Trimming left V 0 bases short and J 2 bases short, with 14 bases between. The CDR3 is CASSYSLGQVGNQPQHF. As DNA, the CDR3 is TGTGCCAGCAGTTACTCGTTGGGGCAGGTAGGCAATCAGCCCCAGCATTTT.

The V and J genes are TRBV2 and TRBJ1-5, with 7 bases matching TRBD1. Germline CDR1 is SNHLY and CDR2 is FYNNEI. The CDR3 is 14 residues long. V trimming: 7 bases; J trimming: 6 bases; junction bases outside the gene matches: 9. CDR3 bases: TGTGCCAGCAAAGGAGGGGGCCACGGTCAGCCCCAGCATTTT. Protein: CASKGGGHGQPQHF.

J is TRBJ2-3 and V is TRBV24-1; 7 bases are a match to TRBD1. This CDR3 has 16 residues. Germline CDR1 and CDR2: KGHDR and SFDVKD. V dropped 4 bases and J dropped 1; count of bases not matched to a gene: 7. This chain's CDR3 is CATSDSQGIGTDTQYF. CDR3 nucleotides: TGTGCCACCAGTGACTCACAGGGGATCGGCACAGATACGCAGTATTTT.

The J gene is TRBJ2-1, the V gene TRBV12-3 or TRBV12-4, with 14 bases that match TRBD2. The CDR3 is 18 residues long. After removal of 4 bases from V and 1 base from J, the junction contained 6 bases not matched to a gene. CDR3 sequence reads: CASSSGTSGGPSYNEQFF. Written as DNA, the CDR3 is TGTGCCAGCAGTTCCGGGACTAGCGGGGGCCCTTCCTACAATGAGCAGTTCTTC.

This chain connects TRBV19 to TRBJ2-7; D is uncertain. Germline V gene lookup returns CDR1 LNHDA and CDR2 SQIVND (reference sequence). V was trimmed by 3 bases and J by 3 bases, leaving 6 bases between them. The CDR3 totals 12 residues. The CDR3 nucleotides read TGTGCCAGTAGTATGGGTGGCTACGAGCAGTACTTC. Translating gives CASSMGGYEQYF.